The 15 T cell receptor beta chains presented below share a single source sample, sequenced in a study of shared T cell receptors in the human thymus. Here immunoSEQ multiplex PCR was the method, and the copy in TCRdb shows in-frame clones only, minus some. The sample holds around 730,000 clones, 70% to 90% seen once. These data also featured in a second study, about human thymus T cells.

The sequencing sample was made of thymocytes. The receptors originated from a girl less than two years old with a congenital heart defect.

V usage is TRBV21-1 and J usage is TRBJ1-2; the DNA was not used to check the table's D call, TRBD1. TRBV21-1 is shown as a pseudogene. This CDR3 region has 13 residues. The DNA for the CDR3 is TGTGCCAGCAGCAAAGACAGGGCGTATGGCTACACCTTC. Residues: CASSKDRAYGYTF.

The DNA of the CDR3 is TGTGCCAGCAGCTGCGGACAGCAGAATTACAATGAGCAGTTCTTC. It yields the protein CASSCGQQNYNEQFF. The chain carries TRBV6-5 and TRBJ2-1; the D gene is possibly TRBD1 (6 bases). The CDR3 is made up of 15 amino acids. Trimming pared 6 bases from V and 4 bases from J, leaving 16 bases between. Germline V gives CDR1 MNHEY, CDR2 SVGAGI.

The chain is built from TRBV7-9 and TRBJ2-1, with D possibly TRBD2 on 6 matching bases. Germline V gene data show CDR1 as SEHNR and CDR2 as FQNEAQ (reference sequence). This CDR3 spans 15 amino acids. The V gene lost 5 bases and the J gene lost 5 bases, with 16 bases spanning the gap. CDR3 nucleotide sequence: TGTGCCAGCAGCAGACGGGACTCTTCCCACAATGAGCAGTTCTTC. Protein product: CASSRRDSSHNEQFF.

The chain recombines TRBV2 with TRBJ2-1; possibly TRBD2 for D (6 bases). CDR1 and CDR2 (germline): SNHLY, FYNNEI. This CDR3 contains 12 residues. V dropped 6 bases and J dropped 9 bases, with 12 bases sitting between them. CDR3 nucleotides: TGTGCCAGCAGCCCTCGGGGAGGTGAGCAGTTCTTC. This encodes CASSPRGGEQFF.

The chain employs TRBV10-3 and TRBJ2-7; no clear D gene. Trimming took off 4 bases at V and 0 bases at J, with 16 bases between the two ends. Germline V gene lookup returns CDR1 ENHRY and CDR2 SYGVKD. CDR3 length: 16 amino acids. The DNA of the CDR3 is TGTGCCATCAGTGGGCGATCACAGTTCAGCTCCTACGAGCAGTACTTC. Translated, it gives CAISGRSQFSSYEQYF.

The chain employs TRBV6-1 and TRBJ2-1, with 14 bases lining up with TRBD2. V gave up 1 base and J gave up 8 bases; unmatched junction bases: 10. Germline V gives CDR1 MNHNS, CDR2 SASEGT. CDR3 length: 18 amino acids. The CDR3 region has the DNA TGTGCCAGCAGTGAAGAATGTCGACTAGCGGGGGGGCAGGATGAGCAGTTCTTC. Translating gives CASSEECRLAGGQDEQFF.

The sample holds one count of this clone. The CDR3 loop reads CASSLLSQTRKYANYGYTF. As DNA, the CDR3 is TGTGCCAGCAGCTTATTGTCGCAGACAAGGAAGTACGCTAACTATGGCTACACCTTC. This sequence joins TRBV7-7 and TRBJ1-2; the D is unclear. The V and J ends lost 2 bases and 0 bases respectively, with 22 bases between them. Germline CDR1 SSHAT, CDR2 FNYEAQ (reference sequence). This CDR3 contains 19 residues.

This clone was seen a handful of times. This chain's CDR3 is CASSLRLSTGELFF. The DNA of the CDR3 is TGTGCCAGCAGCTTGCGGCTGAGCACCGGGGAGCTGTTTTTT. The chain recombines TRBV7-8 with TRBJ2-2; no clear D. With 3 bases removed from V and 4 bases from J, the gap between germline ends came to 9 bases. This CDR3 has 14 amino acids. Germline assignment: CDR1 SGHVS and CDR2 FQNEAQ.

V and J are TRBV11-2 and TRBJ1-1; D is uncertain. Germline V CDR1 and CDR2: SGHAT, FQNNGV. The V end lost 0 bases, the J end lost 2 bases, and 4 bases lay between the germline ends. CDR3 length equals 13 residues. CDR3 region: CASSLDNNTEAFF. DNA for the CDR3: TGTGCCAGCAGCTTAGACAATAACACTGAAGCTTTCTTT.

The chain couples TRBV6-5 to TRBJ2-1, with D unclear. The CDR3 has 16 amino acids. Trimming removed 0 bases from V and 8 bases from J, with 17 bases in between. CDR1 is MNHEY and CDR2 is SVGAGI in the germline V gene. CDR3 residues: CASSYSRPRWRDEQFF. CDR3 DNA: TGTGCCAGCAGTTACTCGAGGCCACGCTGGCGCGATGAGCAGTTCTTC.

The chain is built from TRBV15 and TRBJ2-7, with 8 bases that match TRBD2. V was pared by 1 base and J by 2 bases, with 10 bases of the junction left unmatched. Per germline, CDR1 LNHNV and CDR2 YYDKDF (reference sequence). The length of the CDR3 is 17 residues. This CDR3 is CATSRVPAGLVAYEQYF. In DNA form, the CDR3 reads TGTGCCACCAGCAGAGTTCCTGCGGGACTAGTCGCCTACGAGCAGTACTTC.

There are a few counts of this clone. For the CDR3, the DNA is TGTGCCAGCAGTGATTGTAAGCTAGCGGGGGGGCCGGCCACCGGGGAGCTGTTTTTT. The encoded protein is CASSDCKLAGGPATGELFF. The chain combines TRBV2 with TRBJ2-2, with TRBD2 matching over 12 bases. Looked up from germline, CDR1 is SNHLY and CDR2 is FYNNEI. This CDR3 region has 19 residues. The V segment lost 3 bases and the J segment 4 bases; nucleotides outside the gene matches: 12.

V and J are TRBV20-1 and TRBJ1-3; no definite D call. Germline V CDR1 and CDR2: DFQATT, SNEGSKA (reference sequence). Deletions cut 5 bases from V and 6 bases from J, with 8 bases between. The CDR3 covers 11 residues. The CDR3 is CSALIENTIYF. For the CDR3, the DNA is TGCAGTGCTTTAATAGAAAACACCATATATTTT.

Here the CDR3 reads CASSQVRVRGLTYEQYF. CDR3 DNA sequence: TGCGCCAGCAGCCAAGTCCGGGTTCGGGGGTTGACCTACGAGCAGTACTTC. The chain has TRBV4-3 and TRBJ2-7, with D possibly TRBD2 on 6 matching bases. V was shortened by 1 base and J by 2 bases, with 18 bases between the two germline ends. Germline CDR1 reads LGHNA; CDR2 reads YSLEER. The CDR3 has 17 residues.

The chain recombines TRBV13 with TRBJ2-3; 9 bases fit TRBD1. The CDR3 spans 16 residues. V lost 7 bases and J lost 2; bases outside the gene matches: 10. CDR1 PRHDT and CDR2 FYEKMQ come from the germline V gene (reference sequence). CDR3 bases: TGTGCCAGCACCTACGGGGACAGGGACCACACAGATACGCAGTATTTT. The encoded protein is CASTYGDRDHTDTQYF.